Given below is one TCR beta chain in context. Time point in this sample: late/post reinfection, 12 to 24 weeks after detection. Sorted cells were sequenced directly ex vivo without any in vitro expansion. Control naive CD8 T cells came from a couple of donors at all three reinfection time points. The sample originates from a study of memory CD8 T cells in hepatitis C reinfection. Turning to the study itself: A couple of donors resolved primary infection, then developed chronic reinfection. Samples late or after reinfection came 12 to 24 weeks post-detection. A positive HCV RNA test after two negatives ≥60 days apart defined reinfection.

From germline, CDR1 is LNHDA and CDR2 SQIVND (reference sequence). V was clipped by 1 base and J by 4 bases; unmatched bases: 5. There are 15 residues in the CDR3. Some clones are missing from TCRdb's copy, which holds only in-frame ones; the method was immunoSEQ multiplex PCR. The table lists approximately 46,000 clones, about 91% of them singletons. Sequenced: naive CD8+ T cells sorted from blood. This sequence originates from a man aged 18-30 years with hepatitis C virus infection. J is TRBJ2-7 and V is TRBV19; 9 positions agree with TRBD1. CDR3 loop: CASSIGTGGLYEQYF. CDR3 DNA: TGTGCCAGTAGTATAGGCACAGGGGGCTTGTACGAGCAGTACTTC. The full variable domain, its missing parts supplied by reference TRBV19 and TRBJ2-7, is DGGITQSPKYLFRKEGQNVTLSCEQNLNHDAMYWYRQDPGQGLRLIYYSQIVNDFQKGDIAEGYSVSREKKESFPLTVTSAQKNPTAFYLCASSIGTGGLYEQYFGPGTRLTVT.